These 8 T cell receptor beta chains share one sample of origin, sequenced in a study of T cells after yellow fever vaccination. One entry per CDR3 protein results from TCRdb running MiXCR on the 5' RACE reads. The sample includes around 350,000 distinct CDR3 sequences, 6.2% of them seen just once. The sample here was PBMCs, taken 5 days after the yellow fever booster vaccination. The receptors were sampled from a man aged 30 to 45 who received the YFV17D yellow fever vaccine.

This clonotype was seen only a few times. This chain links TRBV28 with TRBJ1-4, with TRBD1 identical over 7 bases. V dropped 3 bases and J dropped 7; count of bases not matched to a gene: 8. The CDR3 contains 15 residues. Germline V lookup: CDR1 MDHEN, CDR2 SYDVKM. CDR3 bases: TGTGCCAGCAGTTTCCGACAGGGCGGCGGTGAAAAACTGTTTTTT. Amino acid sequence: CASSFRQGGGEKLFF.

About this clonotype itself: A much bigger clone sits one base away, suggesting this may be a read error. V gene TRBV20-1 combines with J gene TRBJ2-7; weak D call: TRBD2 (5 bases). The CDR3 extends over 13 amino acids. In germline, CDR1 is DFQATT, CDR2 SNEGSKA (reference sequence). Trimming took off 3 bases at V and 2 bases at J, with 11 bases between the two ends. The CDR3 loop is CSARERDPYEQYF. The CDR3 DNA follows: TGCAGTGCTAGGGAGAGGGATCCCTACGAGCAGTACTTC.

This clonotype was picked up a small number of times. The chain's CDR3 is CASSFRTSGSDAYEQYF. CDR3 nucleotide sequence: TGTGCCAGCAGCTTTCGGACTAGCGGGAGTGATGCCTACGAGCAGTACTTC. The chain uses TRBV5-6 and TRBJ2-7; 13 nucleotides match TRBD2. CDR3 length: 17 amino acids. Germline CDR1 SGHDT, CDR2 YYEEEE. The V gene end was trimmed by 2 bases and the J gene end by 2 bases; junction bases not matched to a gene: 7.

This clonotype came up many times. CDR3 coding DNA: TGTGCCAGCAGTTTAGGGACAGGGGCAAGCGAGCAGTACTTC. This sequence encodes CASSLGTGASEQYF. J is TRBJ2-7 and V is TRBV12-3 or TRBV12-4, with 9 bases that match TRBD1. The CDR3 runs 14 residues. Trimming at V came to 1 base and at J to 6 bases, leaving 4 bases not matched to a gene.

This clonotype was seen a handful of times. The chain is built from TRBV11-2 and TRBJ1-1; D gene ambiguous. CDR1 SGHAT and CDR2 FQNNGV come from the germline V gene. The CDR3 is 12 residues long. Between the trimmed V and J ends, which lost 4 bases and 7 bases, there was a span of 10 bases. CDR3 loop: CASSSLQLEAFF. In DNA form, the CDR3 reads TGTGCCAGCAGCTCCTTACAGCTTGAAGCTTTCTTT.

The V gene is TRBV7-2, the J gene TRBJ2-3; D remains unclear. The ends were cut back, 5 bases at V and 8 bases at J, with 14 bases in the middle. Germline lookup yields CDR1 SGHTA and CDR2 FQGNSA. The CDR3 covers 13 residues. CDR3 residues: CASSQRPVGTQYF. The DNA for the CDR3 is TGTGCCAGCAGCCAACGACCCGTTGGTACGCAGTATTTT.

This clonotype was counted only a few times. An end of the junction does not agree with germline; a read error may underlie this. Here the CDR3 reads CCATVDRIKNTGELFF. CDR3 nucleotides: TGCTGTGCTACCGTGGACAGAATAAAGAACACCGGGGAGCTGTTTTTT. The chain joins TRBV20-1 to TRBJ2-2, with a tentative D call TRBD1 (6 bases). CDR1 is DFQATT and CDR2 is SNEGSKA in the germline V gene (reference sequence). CDR3 length: 16 amino acids.

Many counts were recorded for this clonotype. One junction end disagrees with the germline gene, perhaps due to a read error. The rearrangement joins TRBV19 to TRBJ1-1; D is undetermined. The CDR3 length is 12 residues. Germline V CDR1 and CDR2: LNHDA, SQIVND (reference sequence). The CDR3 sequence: CASSTRNTEAFF. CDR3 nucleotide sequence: TGTGCCAGCAGTACACGGAACACTGAAGCTTTCTTT.